One and the same sample provided the 4 T cell receptor beta chains below, sequenced in a study of blood T cell repertoires in COVID-19. Assay used: immunoSEQ multiplex PCR; TCRdb lists only in-frame clones, some missing. The repertoire includes over 130,000 clones, about four fifths of them detected once, and 1.5% to 2% sits in the top ten. The specimen sequenced was PBMCs or T cells enriched from blood (not recorded which). The receptors shown here come from a woman younger than 30 who had been exposed to COVID-19.

V and J are TRBV7-3 and TRBJ2-7, with 11 bases aligning to TRBD2. Germline V gene lookup returns CDR1 SGHTA and CDR2 FQGTGA. There are 15 residues in the CDR3. The V gene end was trimmed by 6 bases and the J gene end by 2 bases; junction bases not matched to a gene: 6. The CDR3 here is CASSSLAGAPYEQYF. The CDR3 coding sequence is TGTGCCAGCAGTTCACTAGCGGGAGCACCCTACGAGCAGTACTTC.

The chain is built from TRBV7-2 and TRBJ2-1; tentatively, D is TRBD1 (5 bases). Per the germline V gene, CDR1 is SGHTA and CDR2 is FQGNSA. V was clipped by 5 bases and J by 2 bases, with 16 bases between them. This CDR3 is built from 16 residues. The CDR3 protein is CASSPRPGITYNEQFF. The DNA of the CDR3 is TGTGCCAGCAGCCCACGGCCAGGGATAACCTACAATGAGCAGTTCTTC.

This clone was seen repeatedly, ten times or more. Additional DNA sequences in this sample encode the identical CDR3. The J gene is TRBJ1-2, the V gene TRBV27; TRBD1 is a possible D gene (6 bases). Between the trimmed V and J ends, which lost 3 bases and 4 bases, there was a span of 9 bases. In germline, CDR1 is MNHEY, CDR2 SMNVEV (reference sequence). The CDR3 totals 13 residues. DNA for the CDR3: TGTGCCAGCAGTTTCGCCAGGGGCTATGGCTACACCTTC. This sequence encodes CASSFARGYGYTF.

This rearrangement joins TRBV10-3 to TRBJ1-5, with D possibly TRBD1 on 5 matching bases. CDR1 and CDR2 from the germline V gene are ENHRY and SYGVKD. Between the trimmed V and J ends, which lost 2 bases and 3 bases, there was a span of 8 bases. This CDR3 comprises 14 residues. CDR3 bases: TGTGCCATCAGTGAGGGGGCGTTCAATCAGCCCCAGCATTTT. Its protein is CAISEGAFNQPQHF.